This T cell receptor beta chain was observed in a study of blood T cells in healthy people across ages. Details on this clonotype: Antigen: not known.

CDR1 and CDR2 from the germline V gene are MNHEY and SVGAGI. The CDR3 contains 14 residues. The germline V and J ends were trimmed by 2 bases and 2 bases, with 9 bases remaining between them. Primers used in a second PCR of roughly 6 to 11 cycles were a sample-barcoded 5' primer and a J-beta primer mix. TCRdb re-analysed the 5' RACE reads in MiXCR, keeping a single row per CDR3 protein. The sample carries hundreds of thousands of distinct CDR3 sequences, under 45% recorded once. Study-level results: Naive CD4+ cells and diversity were both higher in long-lived donors than in aged donors.

The clonotype was recovered from a man in his fifties or sixties in good health. The chain links TRBV6-5 to TRBJ1-1; D call uncertain. Sequenced: blood. The CDR3 here is CASSYTGFNTEAFF. DNA of the CDR3: TGTGCCAGCAGTTACACCGGTTTCAACACTGAAGCTTTCTTT.